These T cell receptor beta chains were read from a single sample in a study of T cells in Graves' hyperthyroidism and ophthalmopathy. TCRdb called the multiplex PCR reads again in MiXCR, with one record for every CDR3 protein. In the table there are fewer than 400,000 distinct CDR3 sequences, roughly 17% of which are singletons. The sample comprised blood. Receptors originate from a man aged 25-45 years with Graves' hyperthyroidism. Each CDR3 is given with its conserved first and last residue. D genes are given only for firm matches. Rows give clone size only sometimes, using once, few, many, or a class for an expanded clone.

clone_size j_call v_call d_call cdr3_aa cdr3_nt
NA TRBJ1-2 TRBV29-1 NA CSVEEISREVGGYTF TGCAGCGTTGAAGAGATCTCCAGGGAAGTGGGAGGCTACACCTTC
NA TRBJ2-2 TRBV20-1 NA CSASKGSNTGELFF TGCAGTGCTAGTAAGGGTAGTAACACCGGGGAGCTGTTTTTT
many TRBJ2-1 TRBV2 NA CASSERGEQFF TGTGCCAGCAGTGAAAGAGGGGAGCAGTTCTTC
NA TRBJ2-7 TRBV6-5 NA CASSYGRRDYEQYF TGTGCCAGCAGTTACGGGAGACGGGACTACGAGCAGTACTTC
few TRBJ1-1 TRBV28 NA CASSKGGGITEAFF TGTGCCAGCAGTAAAGGGGGGGGAATCACTGAAGCTTTCTTT
NA TRBJ2-5 TRBV6-5 TRBD1 CASSLRTGAFPIETQYF TGTGCCAGCAGTTTAAGGACAGGGGCTTTCCCGATAGAGACCCAGTACTTC
many TRBJ2-1 TRBV5-6 TRBD1 CASSYLLGQGNEQFF TGTGCCAGCAGCTACCTACTAGGACAGGGCAATGAGCAGTTCTTC
NA TRBJ2-7 TRBV28 NA CASSLPSRSRTYEQYF TGTGCCAGCAGCCTACCCTCGCGGAGTCGGACCTACGAGCAGTACTTC
many TRBJ2-5 TRBV7-9 TRBD2 CASSPPGLAGQETQYF TGTGCCAGCAGCCCTCCGGGACTAGCGGGACAAGAGACCCAGTACTTC
many TRBJ2-2 TRBV11-2 NA CASSPGPNTGELFF TGTGCCAGCAGCCCCGGACCCAACACCGGGGAGCTGTTTTTT
few TRBJ2-7 TRBV20-1 TRBD1 CSVWGQGSYEQYF TGCAGTGTGTGGGGACAGGGTTCCTACGAGCAGTACTTC
NA TRBJ2-1 TRBV7-6 NA CASSPVDGSSYNEQFF TGTGCCAGCAGCCCAGTTGATGGCTCCTCCTACAATGAGCAGTTCTTC
NA TRBJ2-1 TRBV7-9 TRBD2 CASSFGLAPNNEQFF TGTGCCAGCAGCTTTGGACTAGCGCCTAACAATGAGCAGTTCTTC
few TRBJ2-3 TRBV5-6 NA CASSLLSHLSTDTQYF TGTGCCAGCAGCCTACTGTCGCACCTGAGCACAGATACGCAGTATTTT
many TRBJ1-1 TRBV6-1 TRBD1 CASSYKAGGTEAFF TGTGCCAGCAGTTACAAGGCAGGGGGGACTGAAGCTTTCTTT
many TRBJ1-4 TRBV12-3/TRBV12-4 NA CASSLDTREKLFF TGTGCCAGCAGTTTAGATACTCGTGAAAAACTGTTTTTT
many TRBJ2-5 TRBV2 NA CASPPEAEETQYF TGTGCCAGCCCGCCGGAGGCTGAAGAGACCCAGTACTTC
few TRBJ1-2 TRBV12-3/TRBV12-4 NA CASSLSGAGYTF TGTGCCAGCAGTTTATCGGGCGCCGGCTACACCTTC
many TRBJ2-3 TRBV5-1 TRBD1 CASSLGQGADTQYF TGCGCCAGCAGCCTAGGACAGGGAGCAGATACGCAGTATTTT
few TRBJ2-1 TRBV20-1 NA CSARARTGWGGEQFF TGCAGTGCTAGAGCGAGAACAGGGTGGGGCGGTGAGCAGTTCTTC
many TRBJ2-7 TRBV6-1 TRBD2 CASSFQAGPYEQYF TGTGCCAGCAGTTTTCAAGCGGGGCCCTACGAGCAGTACTTC
many TRBJ1-1 TRBV12-3/TRBV12-4 NA CASSATDGAFF TGTGCCAGCAGCGCAACAGACGGGGCTTTCTTT
few TRBJ1-5 TRBV12-5 TRBD1 CASGFESPGGYRFNQPQHF TGTGCTAGTGGTTTCGAGTCGCCAGGGGGCTACCGATTTAATCAGCCCCAGCATTTT
many TRBJ2-7 TRBV3-1 NA CASSHARSQGSEQYF TGTGCCAGCAGCCACGCGCGGAGCCAGGGTTCCGAGCAGTACTTC
once TRBJ2-5 TRBV6-5 TRBD2 CASTSWERAGQETQYF TGTGCCAGCACTTCCTGGGAGCGAGCGGGGCAAGAGACCCAGTACTTC
many TRBJ2-3 TRBV12-3/TRBV12-4 NA CASSSVEGTQYF TGTGCCAGCAGTTCTGTGGAGGGTACGCAGTATTTT
NA TRBJ2-7 TRBV27 NA CASSFKRVGYEQYF TGTGCCAGCAGTTTTAAGAGGGTCGGCTACGAGCAGTACTTC
NA TRBJ2-1 TRBV19 NA CASSIVYNEQFF TGTGCCAGTAGTATAGTCTACAATGAGCAGTTCTTC
few TRBJ2-7 TRBV29-1 TRBD1 CSVFGQGAKEQYF TGCAGCGTTTTTGGACAGGGGGCCAAGGAGCAGTACTTC
NA TRBJ2-7 TRBV30 NA CAWSVPRVESYEQYF TGTGCCTGGAGTGTACCGCGGGTAGAATCGTACGAGCAGTACTTC
many TRBJ1-1 TRBV30 NA CAWMAVTEAFF TGTGCCTGGATGGCCGTCACTGAAGCTTTCTTT
many TRBJ2-1 TRBV11-2 NA CASSPGTLFDEQFF TGTGCCAGCAGCCCCGGGACCCTTTTCGATGAGCAGTTCTTC
few TRBJ2-2 TRBV3-1 TRBD1 CASSQIRGRSTGELFF TGTGCCAGCAGCCAAATAAGGGGGCGTAGCACCGGGGAGCTGTTTTTT
many TRBJ1-2 TRBV11-2 NA CASSRFPGVSDGYTF TGTGCCAGCAGCAGATTCCCAGGGGTTAGCGATGGCTACACCTTC
few TRBJ2-2 TRBV7-2 TRBD2 CASSSGTSGDTGELFF TGTGCCAGCAGCTCCGGGACTAGCGGGGACACCGGGGAGCTGTTTTTT
many TRBJ2-7 TRBV6-6 TRBD2 CASSYPGLAGGPREVYEQYF TGTGCCAGCAGTTACCCAGGACTAGCGGGAGGGCCTAGAGAAGTCTACGAGCAGTACTTC
few TRBJ2-3 TRBV20-1 NA CSAPPGASTDTQYF TGCAGTGCTCCACCGGGGGCTAGCACAGATACGCAGTATTTT
few TRBJ2-1 TRBV5-1 NA CASSLALSDKKQFF TGCGCCAGCAGCTTGGCCTTGTCCGATAAGAAGCAGTTCTTC
few TRBJ2-3 TRBV15 TRBD1 CATSARTGALTDTQYF TGTGCCACCAGCGCGCGAACAGGGGCCCTAACAGATACGCAGTATTTT
many TRBJ1-1 TRBV18 NA CASSPQHRDTEAFF TGTGCCAGCTCACCACAGCACAGGGACACTGAAGCTTTCTTT
few TRBJ1-2 TRBV24-1 TRBD1 CATGDRAFGYTF TGTGCCACCGGGGACAGGGCCTTTGGCTACACCTTC
many TRBJ2-5 TRBV30 TRBD1 CAWSSYPGTGKETQYF TGTGCCTGGAGTTCGTATCCCGGGACAGGCAAAGAGACCCAGTACTTC
few TRBJ2-4 TRBV30 NA CAWSEPLAKNIQYF TGTGCCTGGAGTGAACCTCTAGCCAAAAACATTCAGTACTTC
many TRBJ2-7 TRBV27 TRBD1 CASSFSGQGGWYEQYF TGTGCCAGCAGTTTCAGTGGACAGGGGGGCTGGTACGAGCAGTACTTC
many TRBJ2-5 TRBV2 NA CASSEAVAGTQYF TGTGCCAGCAGTGAAGCGGTCGCCGGGACCCAGTACTTC
NA TRBJ1-1 TRBV29-1 NA CSVVLNTEAFF TGCAGCGTTGTACTGAACACTGAAGCTTTCTTT
NA TRBJ2-1 TRBV7-6 NA CASSLDLLNEQFF TGTGCCAGCAGCCTGGACCTCTTAAATGAGCAGTTCTTC
many TRBJ1-6 TRBV30 NA CAWTLGRPSPLHF TGTGCCTGGACCTTAGGACGCCCTTCACCCCTCCACTTT
few TRBJ1-2 TRBV5-5 NA CASSFSYSYTF TGTGCCAGCAGCTTCTCATATAGCTACACCTTC
NA TRBJ1-6 TRBV12-5 TRBD1 CASGLQGGVSPLHF TGTGCTAGTGGTCTCCAGGGGGGAGTTTCACCCCTCCACTTT
many TRBJ2-3 TRBV10-3 TRBD2 CAISAGLVGGDTQYF TGTGCCATCAGCGCCGGACTAGTCGGAGGAGATACGCAGTATTTT
few TRBJ1-3 TRBV10-2 TRBD1 CASSDRDRALDTIYF TGCGCCAGCAGTGACCGGGACAGGGCTTTAGACACCATATATTTT
few TRBJ2-1 TRBV10-3 TRBD2 CASRTSGNAWEEQFF TGTGCCTCCCGGACTAGCGGGAACGCTTGGGAAGAGCAGTTCTTC
few TRBJ2-1 TRBV19 NA CAVGSDEQFF TGTGCCGTAGGGTCCGATGAGCAGTTCTTC